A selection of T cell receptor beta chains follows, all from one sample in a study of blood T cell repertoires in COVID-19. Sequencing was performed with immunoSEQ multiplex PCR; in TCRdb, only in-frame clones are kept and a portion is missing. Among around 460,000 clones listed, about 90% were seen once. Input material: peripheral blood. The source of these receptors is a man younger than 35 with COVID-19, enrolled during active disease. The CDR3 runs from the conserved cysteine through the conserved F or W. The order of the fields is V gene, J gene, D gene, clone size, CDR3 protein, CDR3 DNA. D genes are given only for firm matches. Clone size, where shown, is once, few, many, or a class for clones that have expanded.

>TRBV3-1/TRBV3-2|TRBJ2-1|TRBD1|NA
CASSLYRGYHLNEQFF
TGTGCCAGCAGCCTTTACAGGGGTTATCATCTCAATGAGCAGTTCTTC
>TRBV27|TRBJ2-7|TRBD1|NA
CASSLAGQGVWYF
TGTGCCAGCAGTTTAGCGGGACAGGGGGTATGGTACTTC
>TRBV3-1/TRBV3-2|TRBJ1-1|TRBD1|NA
CASSRAPGTGAPNTEAFF
TGTGCCAGCAGCCGAGCGCCCGGGACAGGGGCCCCGAACACTGAAGCTTTCTTT
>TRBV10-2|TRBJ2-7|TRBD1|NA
CASSPGTVYEQYF
TGCGCCAGCAGTCCCGGGACAGTCTACGAGCAGTACTTC
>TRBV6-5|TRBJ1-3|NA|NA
CASSYERSSGNTIYF
TGTGCCAGCAGTTACGAGAGGAGCTCTGGAAACACCATATATTTT
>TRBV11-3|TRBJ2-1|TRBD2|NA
CASSPKTSGSGNEQFF
TGTGCCAGCAGCCCGAAGACTAGCGGGAGCGGGAATGAGCAGTTCTTC
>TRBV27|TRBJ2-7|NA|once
CASSFSTDSYEQYF
TGTGCCAGCAGTTTTTCGACAGACTCCTACGAGCAGTACTTC
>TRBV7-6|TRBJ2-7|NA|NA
CASSLGGHEQYF
TGTGCCAGCAGCTTAGGGGGGCACGAGCAGTACTTC
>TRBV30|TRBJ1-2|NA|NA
CAWSVGSYYGYTF
TGTGCCTGGAGTGTGGGTAGCTACTATGGCTACACCTTC
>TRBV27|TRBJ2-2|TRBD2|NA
CASLALAGGPRKSGELFF
TGTGCCAGCCTTGCGCTAGCGGGAGGGCCAAGGAAGTCCGGGGAGCTGTTTTTT
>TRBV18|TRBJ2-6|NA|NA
CASSPTAGANVLTF
TGTGCCAGCTCACCGACAGCTGGGGCCAACGTCCTGACTTTC
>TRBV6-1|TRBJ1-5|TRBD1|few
CASSDDRVRQPQHF
TGTGCCAGCAGTGACGACAGGGTTCGTCAGCCCCAGCATTTT
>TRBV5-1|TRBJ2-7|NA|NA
CASSVTTSGGYEQYF
TGCGCCAGCAGCGTTACGACTAGTGGGGGCTACGAGCAGTACTTC
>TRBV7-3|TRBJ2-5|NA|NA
CASSLSGRETQYF
TGTGCCAGCAGCCTGAGCGGGCGGGAGACCCAGTACTTC
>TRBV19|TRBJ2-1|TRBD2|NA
CASSIEGTRGPESEQFF
TGTGCCAGTAGTATAGAAGGGACTAGGGGTCCGGAGTCTGAGCAGTTCTTC
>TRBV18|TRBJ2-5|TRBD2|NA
CASSPGPGTSGNWETQYF
TGTGCCAGCTCACCTGGACCCGGGACTAGCGGGAATTGGGAGACCCAGTACTTC
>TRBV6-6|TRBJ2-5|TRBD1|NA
CASRKTGGTTETQYF
TGTGCCAGCAGAAAGACAGGGGGGACCACAGAGACCCAGTACTTC
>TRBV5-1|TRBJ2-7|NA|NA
CASSLMGAGSYEQYF
TGCGCCAGCAGCTTGATGGGGGCCGGATCCTACGAGCAGTACTTC
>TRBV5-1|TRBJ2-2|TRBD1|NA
CANSLRTGNTGELFF
TGCGCCAACAGCTTACGGACAGGGAACACCGGGGAGCTGTTTTTT
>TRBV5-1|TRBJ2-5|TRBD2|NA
CASSLQAGEGTQYF
TGCGCCAGCAGCTTGCAAGCGGGGGAAGGAACCCAGTACTTC
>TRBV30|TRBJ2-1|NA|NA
CAWSLGLSSYNEQFF
TGTGCCTGGAGTCTAGGACTTAGCTCCTACAATGAGCAGTTCTTC
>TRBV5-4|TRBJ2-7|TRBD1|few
CASSPELRTGGYEQYF
TGTGCCAGCAGCCCGGAGCTGCGGACAGGGGGATACGAGCAGTACTTC
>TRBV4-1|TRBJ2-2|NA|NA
CASSQVAGRTGRAGELFF
TGCGCCAGCAGCCAAGTGGCGGGACGGACAGGGAGGGCCGGGGAGCTGTTTTTT
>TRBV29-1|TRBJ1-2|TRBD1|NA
CSVSRTGGYTF
TGCAGCGTCTCTAGGACAGGCGGCTACACCTTC
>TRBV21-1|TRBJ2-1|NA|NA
CASSKVGGGALYNEQFF
NA
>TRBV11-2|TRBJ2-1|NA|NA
CASSLAGDGNEQFF
TGTGCCAGCAGCTTAGCGGGGGACGGTAATGAGCAGTTCTTC
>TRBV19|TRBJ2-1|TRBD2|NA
CASSTLAGGVLGREQFF
TGTGCCAGTAGTACACTAGCGGGAGGGGTCTTGGGAAGAGAGCAGTTCTTC
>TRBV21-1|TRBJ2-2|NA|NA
CASSKASGRDTGELFF
TGTGCCAGCAGCAAAGCGAGCGGACGCGACACCGGGGAGCTGTTTTTT
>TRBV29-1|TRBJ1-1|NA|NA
CSVDAGGTEAFF
TGCAGCGTTGATGCGGGGGGAACTGAAGCTTTCTTT
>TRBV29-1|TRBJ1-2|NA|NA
CSSKENYGYTF
TGCAGCAGTAAGGAGAACTATGGCTACACCTTC
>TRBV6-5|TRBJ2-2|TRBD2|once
CASSLAGGTGELFF
TGTGCCAGCAGCCTAGCGGGGGGCACCGGGGAGCTGTTTTTT
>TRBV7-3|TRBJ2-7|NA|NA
CASSLEWSSYEQYF
TGTGCCAGCAGCTTGGAATGGAGCTCCTACGAGCAGTACTTC
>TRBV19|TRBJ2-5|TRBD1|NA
CASSVAGQGGRTQYF
TGTGCCAGTAGTGTCGCGGGACAGGGAGGACGGACCCAGTACTTC
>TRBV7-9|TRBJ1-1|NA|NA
CASSLGGQGNTEAFF
TGTGCCAGCAGCTTAGGGGGCCAGGGGAACACTGAAGCTTTCTTT
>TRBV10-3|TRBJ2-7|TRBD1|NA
CAISESSTGPYEQYF
TGTGCCATCAGTGAGTCTTCGACAGGGCCCTACGAGCAGTACTTC
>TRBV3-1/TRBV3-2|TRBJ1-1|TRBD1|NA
CASSHTDREGEAFF
TGTGCCAGCAGCCACACGGACAGGGAAGGTGAAGCTTTCTTT
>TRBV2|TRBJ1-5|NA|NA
CASSELGGAYSNQPQHF
TGTGCCAGCAGTGAACTGGGCGGGGCCTATAGCAATCAGCCCCAGCATTTT
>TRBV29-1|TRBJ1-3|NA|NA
CSVLNTASGNTIYF
TGCAGCGTTCTAAACACAGCCTCTGGAAACACCATATATTTT
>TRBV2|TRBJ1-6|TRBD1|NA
CASSRSGTANASPLHF
TGTGCCAGCAGCCGAAGTGGGACAGCCAACGCTTCACCCCTCCACTTT
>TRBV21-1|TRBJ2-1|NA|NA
CASSAGLAGVYNEQFF
TGTGCCAGCAGCGCCGGACTAGCGGGGGTGTACAATGAGCAGTTCTTC
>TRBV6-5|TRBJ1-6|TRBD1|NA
CASRNGQGESPLHF
TGTGCCAGCAGAAACGGACAGGGTGAATCACCCCTCCACTTT
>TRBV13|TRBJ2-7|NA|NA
CASSLGPPGQYF
TGTGCCAGCAGCTTAGGGCCGCCCGGGCAGTACTTC
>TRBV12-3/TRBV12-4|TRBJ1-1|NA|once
CASSRRRQEAFF
TGTGCCAGCAGCCGTAGACGACAAGAAGCTTTCTTT
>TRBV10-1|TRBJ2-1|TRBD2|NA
CASSEFTPRGGYNEQFF
TGCGCCAGCAGTGAGTTCACCCCTCGCGGGGGGTACAATGAGCAGTTCTTC